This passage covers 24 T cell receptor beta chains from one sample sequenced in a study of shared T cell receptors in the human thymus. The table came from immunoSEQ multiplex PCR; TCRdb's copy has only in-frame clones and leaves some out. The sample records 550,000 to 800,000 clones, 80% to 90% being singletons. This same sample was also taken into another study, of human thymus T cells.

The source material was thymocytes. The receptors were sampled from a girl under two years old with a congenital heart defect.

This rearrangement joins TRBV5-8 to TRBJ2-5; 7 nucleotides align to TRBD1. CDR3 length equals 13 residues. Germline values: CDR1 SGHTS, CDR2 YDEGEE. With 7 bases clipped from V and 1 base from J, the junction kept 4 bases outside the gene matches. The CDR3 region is CASHRGGQETQYF. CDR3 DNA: TGTGCCAGCCACAGGGGTGGCCAAGAGACCCAGTACTTC. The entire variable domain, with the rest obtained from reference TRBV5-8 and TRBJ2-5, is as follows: EAGVTQSPTHLIKTRGQQATLRCSPISGHTSVYWYQQALGLGLQFLLWYDEGEERNRGNFPPRFSGRQFPNYSSELNVNALELEDSALYLCASHRGGQETQYFGPGTRLLVL.

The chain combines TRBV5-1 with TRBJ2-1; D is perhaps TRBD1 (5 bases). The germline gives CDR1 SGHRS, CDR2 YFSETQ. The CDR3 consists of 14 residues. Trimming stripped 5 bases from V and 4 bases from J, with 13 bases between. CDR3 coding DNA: TGCGCCAGCAGTAAGGGGATTCAATACAATGAGCAGTTCTTC. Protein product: CASSKGIQYNEQFF.

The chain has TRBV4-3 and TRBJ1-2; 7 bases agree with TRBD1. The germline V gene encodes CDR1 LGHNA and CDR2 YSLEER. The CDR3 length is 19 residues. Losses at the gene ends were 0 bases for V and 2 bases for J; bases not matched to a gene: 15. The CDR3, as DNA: TGCGCCAGCAGCCAAGATATGAGACAGGGTTTGTACTCAAACTATGGCTACACCTTC. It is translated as CASSQDMRQGLYSNYGYTF.

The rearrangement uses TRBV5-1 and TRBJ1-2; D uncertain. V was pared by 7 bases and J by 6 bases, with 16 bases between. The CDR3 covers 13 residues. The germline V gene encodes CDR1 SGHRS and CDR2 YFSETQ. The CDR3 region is CASARRASNGYTF. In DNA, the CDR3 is TGCGCCAGCGCACGGCGGGCCTCTAATGGCTACACCTTC. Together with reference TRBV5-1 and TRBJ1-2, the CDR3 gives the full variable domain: KAGVTQTPRYLIKTRGQQVTLSCSPISGHRSVSWYQQTPGQGLQFLFEYFSETQRNKGNFPGRFSGRQFSNSRSEMNVSTLELGDSALYLCASARRASNGYTFGSGTRLTVV.

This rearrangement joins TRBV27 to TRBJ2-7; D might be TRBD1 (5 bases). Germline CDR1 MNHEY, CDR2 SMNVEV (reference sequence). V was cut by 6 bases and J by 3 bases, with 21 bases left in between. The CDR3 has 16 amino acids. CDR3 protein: CASRPGRNRPNYEQYF. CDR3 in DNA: TGTGCCAGCAGACCCGGGCGGAACAGGCCCAACTACGAGCAGTACTTC.

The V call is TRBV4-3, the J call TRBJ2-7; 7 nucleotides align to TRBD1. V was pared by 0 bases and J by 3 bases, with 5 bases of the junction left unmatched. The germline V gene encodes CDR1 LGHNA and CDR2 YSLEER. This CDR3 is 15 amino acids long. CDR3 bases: TGCGCCAGCAGCCAAGATAACGACAGGGACTACGAGCAGTACTTC. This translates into CASSQDNDRDYEQYF.

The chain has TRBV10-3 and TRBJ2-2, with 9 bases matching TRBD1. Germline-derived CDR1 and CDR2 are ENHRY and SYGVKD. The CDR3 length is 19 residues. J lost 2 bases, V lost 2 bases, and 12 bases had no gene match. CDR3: CAISEPEDRGISNTGELFF. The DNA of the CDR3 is TGTGCCATCAGTGAGCCGGAAGACAGGGGGATTTCCAACACCGGGGAGCTGTTTTTT.

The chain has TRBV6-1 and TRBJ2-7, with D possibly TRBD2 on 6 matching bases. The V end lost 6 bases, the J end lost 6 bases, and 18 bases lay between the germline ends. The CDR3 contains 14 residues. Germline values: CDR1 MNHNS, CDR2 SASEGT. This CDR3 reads CASSPGPNGGEQYF. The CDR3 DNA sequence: TGTGCCAGCAGCCCGGGGCCGAACGGGGGCGAGCAGTACTTC.

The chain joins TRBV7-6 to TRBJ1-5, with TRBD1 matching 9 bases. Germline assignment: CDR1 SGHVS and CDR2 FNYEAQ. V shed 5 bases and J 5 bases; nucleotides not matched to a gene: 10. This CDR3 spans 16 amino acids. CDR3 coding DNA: TGTGCCAGCAGCCCCAGAGGGACAGGGTGGGATCAGCCCCAGCATTTT. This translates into CASSPRGTGWDQPQHF.

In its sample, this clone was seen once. The chain's CDR3 is CASSIGAVYNSPLHF. DNA for the CDR3: TGTGCCAGTAGTATAGGGGCAGTCTATAATTCACCCCTCCACTTT. J is TRBJ1-6 and V is TRBV19; no definite D call. Germline V gene data show CDR1 as LNHDA and CDR2 as SQIVND (reference sequence). The CDR3 has 15 residues. Trimming took off 1 base at V and 3 bases at J, with 7 bases between the two ends.

This CDR3 is CASSQGGRGLAGANVLTF. The CDR3 region has the DNA TGTGCCAGCAGCCAAGGGGGCAGGGGGCTTGCTGGGGCCAACGTCCTGACTTTC. The chain recombines TRBV14 with TRBJ2-6; 8 nucleotides align to TRBD1. J gave up 2 bases and V 1 base, and 7 bases lay outside the gene matches. Looked up from germline, CDR1 is SGHDN and CDR2 is FVKESK. CDR3 length: 18 residues.

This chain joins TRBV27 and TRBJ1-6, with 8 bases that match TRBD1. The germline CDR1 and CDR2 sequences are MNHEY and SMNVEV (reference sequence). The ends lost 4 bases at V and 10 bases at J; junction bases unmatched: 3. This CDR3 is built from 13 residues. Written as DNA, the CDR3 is TGTGCCAGCAGTTCACAGGGGGGCTCACCCCTCCACTTT. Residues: CASSSQGGSPLHF.

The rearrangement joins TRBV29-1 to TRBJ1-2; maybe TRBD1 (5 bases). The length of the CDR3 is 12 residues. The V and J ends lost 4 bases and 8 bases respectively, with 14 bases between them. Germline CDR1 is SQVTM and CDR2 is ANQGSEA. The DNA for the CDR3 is TGCAGCGTTGCCGACAGCCGTCGAGGCTACACCTTC. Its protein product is CSVADSRRGYTF. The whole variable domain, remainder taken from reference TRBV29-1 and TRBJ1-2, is SAVISQKPSRDICQRGTSLTIQCQVDSQVTMMFWYRQQPGQSLTLIATANQGSEATYESGFVIDKFPISRPNLTFSTLTVSNMSPEDSSIYLCSVADSRRGYTFGSGTRLTVV.

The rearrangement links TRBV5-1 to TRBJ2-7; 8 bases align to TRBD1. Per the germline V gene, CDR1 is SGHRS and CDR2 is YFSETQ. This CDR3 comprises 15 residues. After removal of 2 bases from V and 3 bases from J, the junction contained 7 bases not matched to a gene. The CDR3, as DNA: TGCGCCAGCAGCTTTTCGACAGGGGTCCTCTACGAGCAGTACTTC. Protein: CASSFSTGVLYEQYF.

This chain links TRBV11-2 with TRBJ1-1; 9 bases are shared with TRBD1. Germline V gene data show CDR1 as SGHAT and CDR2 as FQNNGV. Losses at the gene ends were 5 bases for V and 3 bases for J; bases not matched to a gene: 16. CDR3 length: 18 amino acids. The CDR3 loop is CASSPTGGRTGADTEAFF. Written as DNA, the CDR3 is TGTGCCAGCAGCCCAACAGGGGGCCGGACAGGGGCGGACACTGAAGCTTTCTTT.

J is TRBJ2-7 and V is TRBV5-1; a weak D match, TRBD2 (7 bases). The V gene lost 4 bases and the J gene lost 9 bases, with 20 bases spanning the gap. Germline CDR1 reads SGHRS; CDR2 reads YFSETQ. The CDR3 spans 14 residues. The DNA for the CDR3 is TGCGCCAGCAGCGCCCAGGGCGTCGGGGGGCTGCAGTACTTC. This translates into CASSAQGVGGLQYF.

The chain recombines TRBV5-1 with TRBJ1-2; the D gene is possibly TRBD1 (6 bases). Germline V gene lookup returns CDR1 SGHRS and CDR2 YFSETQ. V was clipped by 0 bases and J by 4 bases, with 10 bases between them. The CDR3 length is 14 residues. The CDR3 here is CASSLDRVFYGYTF. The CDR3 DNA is TGCGCCAGCAGCTTGGACAGGGTCTTCTATGGCTACACCTTC.

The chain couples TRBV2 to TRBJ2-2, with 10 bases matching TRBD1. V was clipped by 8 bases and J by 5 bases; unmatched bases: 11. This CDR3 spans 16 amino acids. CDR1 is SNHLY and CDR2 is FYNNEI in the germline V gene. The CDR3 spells CASRFGGQGVTGELFF. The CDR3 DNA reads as TGTGCCAGCCGTTTCGGAGGACAGGGGGTTACCGGGGAGCTGTTTTTT. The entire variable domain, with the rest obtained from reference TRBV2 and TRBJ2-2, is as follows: EPEVTQTPSHQVTQMGQEVILRCVPISNHLYFYWYRQILGQKVEFLVSFYNNEISEKSEIFDDQFSVERPDGSNFTLKIRSTKLEDSAMYFCASRFGGQGVTGELFFGEGSRLTVL.

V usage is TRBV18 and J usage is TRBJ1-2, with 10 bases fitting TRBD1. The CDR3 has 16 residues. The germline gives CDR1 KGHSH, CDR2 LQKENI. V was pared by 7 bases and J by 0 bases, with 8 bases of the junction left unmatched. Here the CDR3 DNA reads TGTGCCAGCTTCTATGGACAGGGGGGAACTAACTATGGCTACACCTTC. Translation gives CASFYGQGGTNYGYTF.

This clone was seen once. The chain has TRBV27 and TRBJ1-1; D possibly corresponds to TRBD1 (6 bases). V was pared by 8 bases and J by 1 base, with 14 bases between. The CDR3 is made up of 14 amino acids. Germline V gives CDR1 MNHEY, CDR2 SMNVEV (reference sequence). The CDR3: CASAPRGGNTEAFF. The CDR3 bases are TGTGCCAGCGCTCCACGAGGGGGGAACACTGAAGCTTTCTTT.

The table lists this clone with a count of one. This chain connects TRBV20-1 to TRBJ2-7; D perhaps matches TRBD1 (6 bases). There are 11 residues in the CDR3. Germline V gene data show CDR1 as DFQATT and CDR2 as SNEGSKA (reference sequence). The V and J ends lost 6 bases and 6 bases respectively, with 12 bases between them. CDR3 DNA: TGCAGTGCAAATCAGGGGCGCGAGCAGTACTTC. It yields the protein CSANQGREQYF.

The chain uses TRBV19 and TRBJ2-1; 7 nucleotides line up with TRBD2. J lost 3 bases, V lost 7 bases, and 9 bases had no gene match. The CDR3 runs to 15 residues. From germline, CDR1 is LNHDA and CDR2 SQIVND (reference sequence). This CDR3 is CASNGGEGHYNEQFF. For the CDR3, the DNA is TGTGCCAGTAATGGGGGGGAGGGTCACTACAATGAGCAGTTCTTC.

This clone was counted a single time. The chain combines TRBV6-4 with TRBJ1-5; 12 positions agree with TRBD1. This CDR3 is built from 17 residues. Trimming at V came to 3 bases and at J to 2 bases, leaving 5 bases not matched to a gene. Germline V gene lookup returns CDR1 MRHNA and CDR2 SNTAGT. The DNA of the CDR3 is TGTGCCAGCAGTGAAGGGGGGACAGGGGGCGGCAATCAGCCCCAGCATTTT. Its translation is CASSEGGTGGGNQPQHF.

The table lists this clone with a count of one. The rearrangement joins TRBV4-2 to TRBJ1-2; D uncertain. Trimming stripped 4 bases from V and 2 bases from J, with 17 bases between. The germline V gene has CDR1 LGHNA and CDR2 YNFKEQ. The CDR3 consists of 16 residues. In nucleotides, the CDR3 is TGTGCCAGCAGCCCAAAGATCTGGATAGCAAACTATGGCTACACCTTC. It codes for CASSPKIWIANYGYTF.